The 13 T cell receptor beta chains in this list originate from one sample, sequenced in a study of T cell repertoires in cytomegalovirus infection. TCRdb fed the reads into MiXCR, producing one record per CDR3 protein. The sample lists about 340,000 distinct CDR3 sequences, 25% to 30% occurring once. For these TCRs, the target antigens are not known. This sample comprised cultured PBMCs, obtained from culture after CMV antigen stimulation. The receptors were sampled from a human donor in good health (CMV status not recorded). Some clones in this sample may be carry-over from other donors' samples.

The chain is built from TRBV16 and TRBJ1-5; D possibly corresponds to TRBD1 (5 bases). The CDR3 is 14 residues long. CDR1 is KGHSY and CDR2 is FQNENV in the germline V gene. V was pared by 7 bases and J by 1 base, with 11 bases between. CDR3 sequence: CASTGRDSNQPQHF. The CDR3 DNA reads TGTGCCAGCACAGGGCGGGACAGCAATCAGCCCCAGCATTTT.

As for this clonotype: Possible read error: a much larger clone is one base away. The V call is TRBV7-9, the J call TRBJ1-5, with 7 nucleotides matching TRBD1. CDR1 and CDR2 (germline): SEHNR, FQNEAQ (reference sequence). V dropped 5 bases and J dropped 12; count of bases not matched to a gene: 13. The CDR3 has 14 amino acids. DNA for the CDR3: TGTGCCAGCAGCAAAGGGGCAGGGGGAGGGCACCAGCATTTT. This sequence encodes CASSKGAGGGHQHF.

This chain links TRBV7-9 with TRBJ1-5; D gene uncertain. Trimming stripped 3 bases from V and 2 bases from J, with 8 bases between. Germline CDR1 reads SEHNR; CDR2 reads FQNEAQ (reference sequence). The CDR3 spans 14 residues. The CDR3 DNA reads as TGTGCCAGCAGCTTTTATGGTGGCAATCAGCCCCAGCATTTT. It codes for CASSFYGGNQPQHF.

A few counts support this clonotype. This chain connects TRBV6-1 to TRBJ1-1; D not certain. CDR1 and CDR2 (germline): MNHNS, SASEGT. The length of the CDR3 is 16 residues. V was pared by 7 bases and J by 0 bases, with 18 bases between. The CDR3 nucleotides are TGTGCCAGCACCGGATGGGCTGCCGGACTGAACACTGAAGCTTTCTTT. This sequence encodes CASTGWAAGLNTEAFF.

This clonotype has more than one count but fewer than ten. The CDR3 spells CASSFAPPGGRYGYTF. CDR3 DNA: TGTGCCAGCAGTTTTGCCCCGCCAGGGGGCAGGTATGGCTACACCTTC. This sequence joins TRBV28 and TRBJ1-2, with 8 positions matching TRBD1. Per germline, CDR1 MDHEN and CDR2 SYDVKM. The length of the CDR3 is 16 residues. Trimming cost V 3 bases and J 5 bases; bases outside gene matches: 11.

By frequency in the sample, this clonotype is medium-sized. The V gene is TRBV6-1, the J gene TRBJ1-5; perhaps TRBD1 as D (5 bases). Trimming removed 5 bases at V and 1 base at J, with 9 bases between. This CDR3 spans 14 amino acids. Germline lookup yields CDR1 MNHNS and CDR2 SASEGT. The CDR3 coding sequence is TGTGCCAGCAGTTGGGACCAGAGCAATCAGCCCCAGCATTTT. Its protein is CASSWDQSNQPQHF.

The V gene is TRBV11-3, the J gene TRBJ2-5, with 11 bases identical to TRBD1. Germline V gene lookup returns CDR1 SGHNT and CDR2 YENEEA. This CDR3 contains 15 residues. Germline trimming cut 5 bases from V and 4 bases from J; bases unmatched to any gene: 6. CDR3 protein: CASSRTGGEIETQYF. The CDR3 region has the DNA TGTGCCAGCAGCCGGACAGGGGGCGAGATAGAGACCCAGTACTTC.

This chain uses TRBV7-9 with TRBJ2-1; weak D call: TRBD1 (5 bases). Germline CDR1 SEHNR, CDR2 FQNEAQ (reference sequence). There are 15 residues in the CDR3. V lost 3 bases and J 1 base, leaving 10 bases between the germline ends. DNA for the CDR3: TGTGCCAGCAGCTTGAAGGGGTTATCCTACAATGAGCAGTTCTTC. This gives the protein CASSLKGLSYNEQFF.

This clonotype was seen more than once but under ten times. This chain joins TRBV6-2 or TRBV6-3 and TRBJ2-1; D remains ambiguous. Germline CDR1 reads MNHEY; CDR2 reads SVGEGT. CDR3 length equals 13 residues. The V gene lost 2 bases and the J gene lost 2 bases, with 4 bases spanning the gap. The CDR3 DNA sequence: TGTGCCAGCAGTTACCTACCCTACAATGAGCAGTTCTTC. It specifies CASSYLPYNEQFF.

The J gene is TRBJ1-5, the V gene TRBV6-1; a possible D gene is TRBD1 (6 bases). The CDR3 is 14 amino acids. The germline V gene has CDR1 MNHNS and CDR2 SASEGT. V gave up 5 bases and J gave up 7 bases, with 15 bases separating them. CDR3 bases: TGTGCCAGCAGTTTGACGGACAGTTTCCAGCCCCAGCATTTT. Residues: CASSLTDSFQPQHF.

The chain uses TRBV28 and TRBJ2-7, with 9 bases aligning to TRBD2. Germline trimming cut 8 bases from V and 4 bases from J; bases unmatched to any gene: 12. The germline CDR1 and CDR2 sequences are MDHEN and SYDVKM. This CDR3 has 15 residues. The CDR3 spells CASAGGNSGSYEQYF. DNA of the CDR3: TGTGCCAGCGCGGGGGGGAATAGCGGGAGTTACGAGCAGTACTTC.

J is TRBJ1-1 and V is TRBV19, with a weak D call TRBD1 (6 bases). The CDR3 sequence is 16 residues long. In germline, CDR1 is LNHDA, CDR2 SQIVND (reference sequence). The V gene lost 9 bases and the J gene lost 3 bases, with 23 bases spanning the gap. The CDR3 sequence is CARLPGHSFSHTEAFF. CDR3 coding DNA: TGTGCCAGATTACCGGGACATTCTTTTTCCCACACTGAAGCTTTCTTT.

This clonotype was observed a few times. CDR3 region: CASSLDRVSSNQPQHF. CDR3 coding DNA: TGTGCCAGCAGCTTGGACAGGGTGTCTAGCAATCAGCCCCAGCATTTT. The chain recombines TRBV11-2 with TRBJ1-5; 8 nucleotides agree with TRBD1. The CDR3 is 16 amino acids. In germline, CDR1 is SGHAT, CDR2 FQNNGV. Trimming cost V 3 bases and J 0 bases; bases outside gene matches: 4. Complete variable domain (other parts from reference TRBV11-2 and TRBJ1-5): EAGVAQSPRYKIIEKRQSVAFWCNPISGHATLYWYQQILGQGPKLLIQFQNNGVVDDSQLPKDRFSAERLKGVDSTLKIQPAKLEDSAVYLCASSLDRVSSNQPQHFGDGTRLSIL.